The 25 T cell receptor beta chains below come from one sample, sequenced in a study of post-analysis software for immune sequencing data. For these receptors, no antigen is known. Points from the study as a whole: Patients carried several TRBV segments more frequently than controls did, and TRBV5-6, TRBV5-1 and TRBV20-1 were among them.

Incorporated into the TCR beta cDNA libraries were unique molecular identifiers, which served to reduce PCR and sequencing biases. Each CDR3 protein is one row after TCRdb ran MiXCR on the PCR reads. The sample lists 400,000 to 500,000 distinct CDR3 sequences, approximately 37% occurring once. The material sequenced was blood. Receptor source: a girl aged 2 to 9 with multiple sclerosis.

This clonotype was recorded once. This chain joins TRBV6-6 and TRBJ2-5, with 7 bases aligning to TRBD1. Germline CDR1 and CDR2: MNHNY and SVGAGI (reference sequence). Trimming at V came to 8 bases and at J to 2 bases, leaving 11 bases not matched to a gene. The CDR3 loop spans 15 amino acids. CDR3: CASDSRGSVQETQYF. The CDR3 bases are TGTGCCAGCGATAGCAGGGGGTCAGTTCAAGAGACCCAGTACTTC.

Details on this clonotype: The junction and the germline gene differ at one end; a read error may be behind it. The V call is TRBV6-1, the J call TRBJ2-7, with 7 bases matching TRBD1. The germline CDR1 and CDR2 sequences are MNHNS and SASEGT. The CDR3 length is 16 residues. The CDR3 region has the DNA TGTGCCAGCAGTGAACTCCCGGACGGACAGGTCTACGAGCGGTACTTC. This gives the protein CASSELPDGQVYERYF.

J is TRBJ1-5 and V is TRBV7-9; 7 bases map to TRBD1. V lost 5 bases, J lost 7 bases, and 5 bases stayed unmatched. CDR1 and CDR2 (germline): SEHNR, FQNEAQ (reference sequence). The CDR3 spans 13 residues. In DNA form, the CDR3 reads TGTGCCAGCAGCGGTACAGGGGAGCAGCCCCAGCATTTT. It translates to CASSGTGEQPQHF.

The chain couples TRBV7-9 to TRBJ1-1; D uncertain. V lost 8 bases and J 0 bases, leaving 13 bases between the germline ends. This CDR3 region has 14 residues. Germline CDR1 is SEHNR and CDR2 is FQNEAQ (reference sequence). Written as DNA, the CDR3 is TGTGCCAGCTTAAAGTATGAAGTGAACACTGAAGCTTTCTTT. Translated, it gives CASLKYEVNTEAFF.

This clonotype is a singleton in its sample. CDR3 nucleotide sequence: TGTGCCAGCAACAGTGGGACTGAAGCTTTCTTT. It translates to CASNSGTEAFF. The chain is built from TRBV28 and TRBJ1-1; D ambiguous. V was pared by 7 bases and J by 5 bases, with 8 bases between. The germline CDR1 and CDR2 sequences are MDHEN and SYDVKM. CDR3 length: 11 residues.

Only a few counts were recorded for this clonotype. The chain uses TRBV29-1 and TRBJ2-7, with D hard to call. V dropped 2 bases and J dropped 0 bases, with 8 bases sitting between them. The CDR3 runs to 13 residues. Germline V gene data show CDR1 as SQVTM and CDR2 as ANQGSEA. The CDR3 DNA sequence: TGCAGCGTTGAATGGCCCTCCTCCTACGAGCAGTACTTC. Protein product: CSVEWPSSYEQYF.

The gene calls are TRBV20-1 and TRBJ2-7, with TRBD2 matching 13 bases. Trimming cost V 5 bases and J 5 bases; bases outside gene matches: 6. Per the germline V gene, CDR1 is DFQATT and CDR2 is SNEGSKA (reference sequence). The CDR3 has 14 residues. The CDR3: CSAARTSGGHEQYF. The CDR3 region has the DNA TGCAGTGCTGCCAGGACTAGCGGGGGTCACGAGCAGTACTTC.

This CDR3 reads CASSFSRETEAFF. The CDR3 DNA reads as TGTGCCAGCAGTTTCAGCAGAGAGACTGAAGCTTTCTTT. This chain links TRBV12-3 or TRBV12-4 with TRBJ1-1; no clear D gene. The V gene lost 3 bases and the J gene lost 5 bases, with 10 bases spanning the gap. This CDR3 is 13 amino acids long.

Many counts were recorded for this clonotype. This sequence joins TRBV6-2 or TRBV6-3 and TRBJ1-5, with D hard to call. Germline V gives CDR1 MNHEY, CDR2 SVGEGT. The CDR3 is 21 amino acids. V was cut by 0 bases and J by 4 bases, with 28 bases left in between. The CDR3 DNA reads TGTGCCAGCAGTTACTCGCCGATTTCGGAGGAGCAGATCTTCCCGAATCAGCCCCAGCATTTT. Translation gives CASSYSPISEEQIFPNQPQHF.

This chain uses TRBV28 with TRBJ2-1; D perhaps matches TRBD1 (6 bases). The germline V gene encodes CDR1 MDHEN and CDR2 SYDVKM. The CDR3 spans 12 residues. V was clipped by 4 bases and J by 8 bases, with 9 bases between them. CDR3 region: CASSSGQHEQFF. CDR3 DNA sequence: TGTGCCAGCAGTTCCGGACAGCATGAGCAGTTCTTC.

The chain links TRBV4-1 to TRBJ2-5, with 7 nucleotides matching TRBD2. V lost 0 bases to trimming and J lost 1 base; unmatched junction nucleotides: 5. Germline V lookup: CDR1 MGHRA, CDR2 YSYEKL. CDR3 length: 16 amino acids. The CDR3 loop reads CASSQEQAGSQETQYF. The CDR3, as DNA: TGCGCCAGCAGCCAAGAACAAGCGGGGTCCCAAGAGACCCAGTACTTC.

V gene TRBV10-3 combines with J gene TRBJ1-1; D remains ambiguous. The CDR3 length is 11 residues. CDR1 ENHRY and CDR2 SYGVKD come from the germline V gene. The CDR3 loop is CAIREAAQAFF. The CDR3 DNA reads TGTGCAATCCGGGAGGCTGCACAAGCTTTCTTT.

With respect to this clonotype: A single base separates this from a much larger clone, so it may be a read error. This chain connects TRBV10-3 to TRBJ2-6; D may correspond to TRBD1 or TRBD2 (5 bases each). The CDR3 extends over 14 amino acids. Germline V gene lookup returns CDR1 ENHRY and CDR2 SYGVKD. The CDR3 DNA reads as TGTGCCAGCCTCCGGGACGCCTGGGCCAACGTCCGGACTTTC. Protein sequence: CASLRDAWANVRTF.

The rearrangement uses TRBV12-3 or TRBV12-4 and TRBJ1-1; a weak D match, TRBD1 (6 bases). This CDR3 is 11 amino acids long. The V end was cut by 6 bases, the J end by 8 bases, with 10 bases between. CDR3 nucleotides: TGTGCCAGCAGAGCAACAGGGGAAGCTTTCTTT. This translates into CASRATGEAFF.

The chain recombines TRBV7-2 with TRBJ1-2; TRBD1 might be the D (6 bases). Germline-derived CDR1 and CDR2 are SGHTA and FQGNSA. The V and J ends lost 1 base and 4 bases respectively, with 13 bases between them. The CDR3 contains 15 residues. CDR3 bases: TGTGCCAGCAGCTTAGAGGCGGGGGCAGGCTATGGCTACACCTTC. This sequence encodes CASSLEAGAGYGYTF.

This clonotype came up a few times. The rearrangement uses TRBV7-9 and TRBJ2-5; a weak D match, TRBD1 (5 bases). From germline, CDR1 is SEHNR and CDR2 FQNEAQ (reference sequence). V was trimmed by 4 bases and J by 4 bases, leaving 10 bases between them. This CDR3 is built from 13 residues. The DNA for the CDR3 is TGTGCCAGCAGCTCGGTCAGGGTAGAGACCCAGTACTTC. Amino acids: CASSSVRVETQYF.

The rearrangement links TRBV6-2 or TRBV6-3 to TRBJ2-7; maybe TRBD1 (5 bases). This CDR3 region has 14 residues. CDR1 is MNHEY, CDR2 SVGEGT, per germline. Trimming shortened V by 1 base and J by 9 bases, and 16 bases separated the two germline ends. In DNA form, the CDR3 reads TGTGCCAGCAGTTACTACCAGGGAAGCCCGACGCAGTACTTC. Protein sequence: CASSYYQGSPTQYF.

This clonotype was counted a few times. The gene calls are TRBV28 and TRBJ2-5; 9 bases line up with TRBD2. V dropped 5 bases and J dropped 5; count of bases not matched to a gene: 6. CDR3 length: 14 residues. Germline V gives CDR1 MDHEN, CDR2 SYDVKM. Written as DNA, the CDR3 is TGTGCCAGCAGTAATAGCGGGAGTTGGGAGACCCAGTACTTC. Residues: CASSNSGSWETQYF.

This chain connects TRBV29-1 to TRBJ1-1; D is unclear. V lost 6 bases, J lost 7 bases, and 12 bases lay in between. CDR1 is SQVTM, CDR2 ANQGSEA, per germline. CDR3 size: 11 residues. The CDR3 is CSVDTGVEAFF. Written as DNA, the CDR3 is TGCAGCGTAGACACGGGAGTTGAAGCTTTCTTT.

The chain has TRBV28 and TRBJ2-1; either TRBD1 or TRBD2 may supply D (6 bases each). Trimming left V 6 bases short and J 4 bases short, with 19 bases between. This CDR3 has 16 residues. The germline V gene encodes CDR1 MDHEN and CDR2 SYDVKM. The CDR3 protein is CASSTPGAKIYNEQFF. CDR3 DNA: TGTGCCAGCAGCACGCCGGGGGCCAAGATATACAATGAGCAGTTCTTC.

The chain combines TRBV5-1 with TRBJ2-1; TRBD1 matches at 8 bases. CDR3 size: 16 residues. J lost 8 bases, V lost 4 bases, and 14 bases had no gene match. Germline assignment: CDR1 SGHRS and CDR2 YFSETQ. This CDR3 is CASSAAPLSGGDEQFF. CDR3 DNA sequence: TGCGCCAGCAGCGCAGCTCCGCTCTCAGGGGGCGATGAGCAGTTCTTC.

Details on this clonotype: At one end the junction does not follow the germline gene, possibly because of a read error. The CDR3 DNA reads as TGTGCCAGCAGCTTAGGGATACGGGGGGGCCGGGATGAGCAGGTCTTC. This translates into CASSLGIRGGRDEQVF. The genes are TRBV7-8 and TRBJ2-1; 8 bases agree with TRBD2. Germline CDR1 is SGHVS and CDR2 is FQNEAQ. The CDR3 loop spans 16 amino acids.

The gene calls are TRBV7-8 and TRBJ1-6, with D maybe TRBD1 (6 bases). Trimming removed 2 bases from V and 6 bases from J, with 14 bases in between. Per germline, CDR1 SGHVS and CDR2 FQNEAQ. The CDR3 is 16 residues long. The CDR3 region is CASSLLPQGLNSPLHF. The CDR3 DNA reads TGTGCCAGCAGCTTATTACCACAGGGACTTAATTCACCCCTCCACTTT.

The chain is built from TRBV20-1 and TRBJ1-4; no definite D call. V lost 0 bases and J lost 2, with 10 bases in between. In germline, CDR1 is DFQATT, CDR2 SNEGSKA (reference sequence). CDR3 size: 15 residues. The CDR3 nucleotides are TGCAGTGCTAGAGATTGGGCAGCTACTAATGAAAAACTGTTTTTT. This gives the protein CSARDWAATNEKLFF.

The V gene is TRBV5-1, the J gene TRBJ2-1; no firm D call. Germline CDR1 reads SGHRS; CDR2 reads YFSETQ. This CDR3 is 12 amino acids long. The germline V and J ends were trimmed by 6 bases and 8 bases, with 12 bases remaining between them. The CDR3 coding sequence is TGCGCCAGCATCGGCGGTACGGATGAGCAGTTCTTC. Translating gives CASIGGTDEQFF.